This T cell receptor (beta chain) was found in a study of control samples from healthy donors and cancer patients (TCRdb year 2020). From the cysteine up to the phenylalanine, the CDR3 has a length of 13 residues. The CDR3 DNA has 39 bases and is translated from base 1. V loses 5 bases, J loses 0 bases, and the germline ends lie 5 bases apart. CDR1 and CDR2 are read off the germline V gene as SGHAT and FQNNGV. Of note for this clone: The antigen it recognizes is unknown. No much larger clonotype is one base removed from it; base qualities were not supplied.

To prepare the library, the immunoSEQ multiplex PCR assay was applied. The table was pulled from immuneACCESS by TCRdb, which kept in-frame rearrangements only. Such tables lose some clones; where checked, under half of the loss comes from unresolved V genes, and the rest has no known cause. The sample contains some 130,000 clones, about 93% of them found a single time. The ten largest make up 1.5% to 2% of the sample. This chain joins TRBV11-2 to TRBJ2-4; there is no confident call for the D gene. This receptor was identified in a man aged 50 to 59 with head and neck cancer. What was sequenced was PBMCs. The CDR3 protein is CASSPGAKNIQYF. The DNA sequence follows: TGTGCCAGCAGCCCGGGAGCCAAAAACATTCAGTACTTC.